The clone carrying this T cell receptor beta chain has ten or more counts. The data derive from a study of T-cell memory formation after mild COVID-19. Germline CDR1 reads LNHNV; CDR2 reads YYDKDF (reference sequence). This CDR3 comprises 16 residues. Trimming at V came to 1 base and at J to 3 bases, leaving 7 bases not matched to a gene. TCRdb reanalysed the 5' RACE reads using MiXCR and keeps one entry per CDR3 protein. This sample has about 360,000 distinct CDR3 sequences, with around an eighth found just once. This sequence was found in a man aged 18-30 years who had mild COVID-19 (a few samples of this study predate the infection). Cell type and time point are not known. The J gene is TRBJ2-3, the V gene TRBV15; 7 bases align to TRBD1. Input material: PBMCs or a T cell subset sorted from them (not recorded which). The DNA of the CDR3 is TGTGCCACCAGCAGAGGGCCCGGGACAGCGACAGATACGCAGTATTTT. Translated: CATSRGPGTATDTQYF.